These 19 T cell receptor beta chains share one sample of origin, sequenced in a study of cytomegalovirus exposure and HLA in healthy donors. Amplification used 60 Vbeta primers and 13 Jbeta primers. Sequencing was performed with immunoSEQ multiplex PCR; in TCRdb, only in-frame clones are kept and a portion is missing. Of about 160,000 clones in the sample, 80% were seen once. The material sequenced was PBMCs. The receptors shown here come from a woman between 50 and 59 years old in good health and CMV-seronegative.

This chain links TRBV11-2 with TRBJ1-4, with D perhaps TRBD1 (6 bases). Germline-derived CDR1 and CDR2 are SGHAT and FQNNGV. The CDR3 is 16 amino acids. Deletions cut 5 bases from V and 5 bases from J, with 18 bases between. This CDR3 is CASSPRQTGGNEKLFF. CDR3 nucleotide sequence: TGTGCCAGCAGCCCGCGACAGACAGGAGGAAATGAAAAACTGTTTTTT.

J is TRBJ1-3 and V is TRBV28, with D possibly TRBD1 on 5 matching bases. Germline V gene lookup returns CDR1 MDHEN and CDR2 SYDVKM. The CDR3 runs 11 residues. Deletions cut 4 bases from V and 14 bases from J, with 12 bases between. The CDR3 protein is CASSSLRGVYF. The CDR3 coding sequence is TGTGCCAGCAGTTCACTACGGGGGGTATATTTT.

This rearrangement joins TRBV18 to TRBJ2-7, with D tentatively TRBD2 (6 bases). Germline V CDR1 and CDR2: KGHSH, LQKENI. This CDR3 is built from 18 residues. V shed 5 bases and J shed 3 bases, with 26 bases lying between them. As DNA, the CDR3 is TGTGCCAGCTCATCCCCAAGACACGCTAGCGCACCCGTCTACGAGCAGTACTTC. Translated: CASSSPRHASAPVYEQYF.

This clone has only a few counts. The chain employs TRBV7-9 and TRBJ1-2; TRBD1 agrees at 7 bases. Germline V CDR1 and CDR2: SEHNR, FQNEAQ (reference sequence). This CDR3 region has 12 residues. Trimming took 5 bases from V and 6 from J; bases not matched to a gene: 3. The CDR3 sequence: CASSGDSHGYTF. Here the CDR3 DNA reads TGTGCCAGCAGCGGGGACAGCCATGGCTACACCTTC.

The V and J genes are TRBV7-9 and TRBJ1-1; 8 bases map to TRBD1. Germline V gene sequence: CDR1 SEHNR, CDR2 FQNEAQ (reference sequence). Trimming removed 3 bases from V and 10 bases from J; junction bases left unmatched: 7. The CDR3 sequence is 13 residues long. CDR3 loop: CASSFFSQGGAFF. In nucleotides, the CDR3 is TGTGCCAGCAGCTTCTTCTCACAGGGGGGAGCTTTCTTT.

This rearrangement joins TRBV19 to TRBJ2-5; D gene ambiguous. The germline V gene encodes CDR1 LNHDA and CDR2 SQIVND (reference sequence). There are 11 residues in the CDR3. V was pared by 6 bases and J by 3 bases, with 5 bases between. CDR3 loop: CASRLEETQYF. As DNA, the CDR3 is TGTGCCAGTAGGCTAGAAGAGACCCAGTACTTC. The full variable domain, completed using reference TRBV19 and TRBJ2-5, is DGGITQSPKYLFRKEGQNVTLSCEQNLNHDAMYWYRQDPGQGLRLIYYSQIVNDFQKGDIAEGYSVSREKKESFPLTVTSAQKNPTAFYLCASRLEETQYFGPGTRLLVL.

The genes are TRBV28 and TRBJ1-1, with TRBD1 as a possible D gene (6 bases). Germline V gene data show CDR1 as MDHEN and CDR2 as SYDVKM. The CDR3 is made up of 13 amino acids. Trimming shortened V by 11 bases and J by 4 bases, and 17 bases separated the two germline ends. CDR3 region: CASIQGYLTEAFF. DNA for the CDR3: TGTGCCTCTATTCAGGGGTACCTCACTGAAGCTTTCTTT.

This clone was detected only a few times. This rearrangement joins TRBV10-2 to TRBJ1-5, with a tentative D call TRBD1 (5 bases). The V end was cut by 6 bases, the J end by 0 bases, with 12 bases between. The CDR3 extends over 15 amino acids. The germline V gene encodes CDR1 WSHSY and CDR2 SAAADI. This CDR3 reads CASRMGGTSNQPQHF. CDR3 in DNA: TGCGCCAGCAGAATGGGAGGGACTAGCAATCAGCCCCAGCATTTT.

V gene TRBV2 combines with J gene TRBJ2-1; 13 nucleotides align to TRBD2. V trimming: 6 bases; J trimming: 9 bases; junction bases outside the gene matches: 8. CDR1 is SNHLY, CDR2 FYNNEI, per germline. The CDR3 consists of 15 residues. The CDR3: CASRQTSGGFSEQFF. The CDR3 DNA is TGTGCCAGCAGGCAGACTAGCGGGGGGTTCAGTGAGCAGTTCTTC.

This chain links TRBV28 with TRBJ2-2, with 7 bases that match TRBD2. The V segment lost 6 bases and the J segment 7 bases; nucleotides outside the gene matches: 11. The germline CDR1 and CDR2 sequences are MDHEN and SYDVKM. The CDR3 sequence is 15 residues long. CDR3 bases: TGTGCCAGCAGCCCTCTCCGGGGGGTAAGCGGGGAGCTGTTTTTT. As protein: CASSPLRGVSGELFF.

The genes are TRBV7-2 and TRBJ1-1, with D perhaps matching TRBD1 (6 bases). Germline CDR1 reads SGHTA; CDR2 reads FQGNSA. Trimming left V 6 bases short and J 4 bases short, with 12 bases between. The CDR3 spans 13 residues. DNA for the CDR3: TGTGCCAGCAGTCAGGGGAAAGCCACTGAAGCTTTCTTT. This sequence encodes CASSQGKATEAFF. Full variable domain (remainder filled in from reference TRBV7-2 and TRBJ1-1): GAGVSQSPSNKVTEKGKDVELRCDPISGHTALYWYRQSLGQGLEFLIYFQGNSAPDKSGLPSDRFSAERTGGSVSTLTIQRTQQEDSAVYLCASSQGKATEAFFGQGTRLTVV.

The chain employs TRBV28 and TRBJ1-1; TRBD1 might be the D (6 bases). The CDR3 has 13 amino acids. Germline V CDR1 and CDR2: MDHEN, SYDVKM. V lost 8 bases, J lost 3 bases, and 13 bases lay in between. The CDR3 reads CASSLDRYTEAFF. CDR3 nucleotides: TGTGCCAGCTCCCTAGACAGGTACACTGAAGCTTTCTTT.

The V and J genes are TRBV9 and TRBJ1-6; 7 bases line up with TRBD1. CDR1 and CDR2 from the germline V gene are SGDLS and YYNGEE. There are 14 residues in the CDR3. V gave up 3 bases and J gave up 7 bases; unmatched junction bases: 4. CDR3 sequence: CASSGQGNNSPLHF. CDR3 bases: TGTGCCAGCAGCGGACAGGGTAACAATTCACCCCTCCACTTT.

The chain carries TRBV5-1 and TRBJ2-2; 8 nucleotides line up with TRBD2. Germline V gene sequence: CDR1 SGHRS, CDR2 YFSETQ. The length of the CDR3 is 15 residues. The ends lost 5 bases at V and 7 bases at J; junction bases unmatched: 10. The CDR3: CASSSGAGVVGELFF. The DNA for the CDR3 is TGCGCCAGCAGTAGCGGGGCGGGGGTCGTCGGGGAGCTGTTTTTT.

The gene calls are TRBV6-5 and TRBJ2-6; 7 positions agree with TRBD1. In germline, CDR1 is MNHEY, CDR2 SVGAGI. Trimming at V came to 2 bases and at J to 2 bases, leaving 3 bases not matched to a gene. This CDR3 has 16 amino acids. The chain's CDR3 is CASSYPGGTGANVLTF. CDR3 sequence (DNA): TGTGCCAGCAGTTACCCAGGGGGAACTGGGGCCAACGTCCTGACTTTC.

This clone was recorded once. The chain combines TRBV4-3 with TRBJ1-4, with D possibly matching TRBD1 (6 bases). This CDR3 is 16 amino acids long. The germline V gene has CDR1 LGHNA and CDR2 YSLEER. Trimming left V 0 bases short and J 2 bases short, with 10 bases between. CDR3 nucleotides: TGCGCCAGCAGCCAAGATCGGGGGGCGACTAATGAAAAACTGTTTTTT. Encoded protein: CASSQDRGATNEKLFF.

A few counts support this clone. The chain joins TRBV10-3 to TRBJ1-4; TRBD1 might be the D (5 bases). The CDR3 sequence is 12 residues long. The ends were cut back, 5 bases at V and 6 bases at J, with 7 bases in the middle. From germline, CDR1 is ENHRY and CDR2 SYGVKD. The CDR3 is CAISSRDEKLFF. CDR3 in DNA: TGTGCCATCAGTTCCAGGGATGAAAAACTGTTTTTT.

The rearrangement uses TRBV5-1 and TRBJ2-1; TRBD2 aligns across 14 bases. The CDR3 covers 15 residues. Germline V gene data show CDR1 as SGHRS and CDR2 as YFSETQ. V dropped 4 bases and J dropped 5; count of bases not matched to a gene: 2. For the CDR3, the DNA is TGCGCCAGCAGCCCGGGACTAGCGGGGGACAATGAGCAGTTCTTC. It translates to CASSPGLAGDNEQFF.

Only one count was recorded for this clone. The V and J genes are TRBV6-5 and TRBJ2-7; a possible D gene is TRBD1 (5 bases). This CDR3 has 11 amino acids. The V and J ends lost 1 base and 11 bases respectively, with 9 bases between them. From germline, CDR1 is MNHEY and CDR2 SVGAGI. The CDR3 region is CASSYFGQEYF. CDR3 bases: TGTGCCAGCAGTTACTTTGGACAAGAGTACTTC.